This T cell receptor (beta chain) was observed in a study of OX40 agonist ivuxolimab in advanced cancers. Study summary: Intravenous ivuxolimab was administered to patients every 2 weeks at 0.01 to 10 mg/kg.

The repertoire was sequenced with immunoSEQ multiplex PCR; TCRdb's copy has only in-frame clones and lacks some. This table has 65,000 to 85,000 clones, 92% appearing once. The TCR comes from an adult with an advanced solid tumor such as melanoma, head and neck, liver or kidney cancer. Sequenced here: CD4+ or CD8+ T cells sorted from blood, sampled in a trial of the OX40 agonist ivuxolimab.

The CDR3 region is CASSTGHLTEAFF. In DNA, the CDR3 is TGTGCCAGCAGTACCGGACACTTGACCGAAGCTTTCTTT. This chain links TRBV27 with TRBJ1-1; D is perhaps TRBD1 (5 bases). The CDR3 contains 13 residues. V shed 5 bases and J shed 8 bases, with 15 bases lying between them. The V gene's germline CDR1 is MNHEY and CDR2 SMNVEV (reference sequence).